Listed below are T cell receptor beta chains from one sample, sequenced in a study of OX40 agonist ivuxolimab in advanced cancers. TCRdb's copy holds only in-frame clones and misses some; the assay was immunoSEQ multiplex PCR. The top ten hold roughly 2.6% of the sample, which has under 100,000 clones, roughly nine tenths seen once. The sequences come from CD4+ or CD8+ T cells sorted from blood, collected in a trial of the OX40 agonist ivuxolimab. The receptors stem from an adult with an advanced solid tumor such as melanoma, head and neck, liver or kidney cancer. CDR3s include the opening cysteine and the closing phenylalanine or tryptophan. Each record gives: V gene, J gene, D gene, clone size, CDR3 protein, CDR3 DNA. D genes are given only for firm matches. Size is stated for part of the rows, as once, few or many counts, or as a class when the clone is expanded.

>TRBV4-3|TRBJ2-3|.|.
CASSQRAPLDTQYF
TGCGCCAGCAGCCAGCGGGCGCCCCTTGATACGCAGTATTTT
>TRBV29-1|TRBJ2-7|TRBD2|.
CSRPPTSGRLSSYEQYF
TGCAGCCGCCCACCGACTAGCGGGAGGCTGAGCTCCTACGAGCAGTACTTC
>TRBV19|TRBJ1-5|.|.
CASSTRQFNQPQHF
TGTGCCAGTAGTACCCGGCAGTTCAATCAGCCCCAGCATTTT
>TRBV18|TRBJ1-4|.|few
CASSPNDYAQKEKLFF
TGTGCCAGCTCACCTAACGACTACGCCCAGAAGGAAAAACTGTTTTTT
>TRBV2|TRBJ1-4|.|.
CASSKGAEKLFF
TGTGCCAGCAGCAAGGGAGCTGAAAAACTGTTTTTT
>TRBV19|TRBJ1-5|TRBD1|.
CASSIRQGDQPQHF
TGTGCCAGTAGTATTCGACAGGGGGATCAGCCCCAGCATTTT
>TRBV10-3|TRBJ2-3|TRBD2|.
CATGTGLAQTDTQYF
TGTGCCACCGGAACGGGACTAGCCCAAACAGATACGCAGTATTTT
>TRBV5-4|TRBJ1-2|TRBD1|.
CASSSDRGSGYTF
TGTGCCAGCAGCAGTGACAGGGGCTCTGGCTACACCTTC
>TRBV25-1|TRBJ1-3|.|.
CASSVRESDTIYF
TGTGCCAGCAGTGTCCGGGAATCTGACACCATATATTTT
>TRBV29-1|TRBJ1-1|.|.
CSVDRSPGSGEAFF
TGCAGCGTTGATAGGTCACCCGGAAGTGGTGAAGCTTTCTTT
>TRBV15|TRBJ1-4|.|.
CATSRGGRNEKLFF
TGTGCCACCAGCAGAGGGGGGCGTAATGAAAAACTGTTTTTT
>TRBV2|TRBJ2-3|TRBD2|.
CASSGLAGVADTQYF
TGTGCCAGCAGTGGGCTAGCGGGAGTCGCAGATACGCAGTATTTT